This T cell receptor beta chain is drawn from a study of regulatory T cells in long-lasting Graves disease. At the level of the study: Less than 3 months of antithyroid drugs had been taken by newly diagnosed Graves' patients.

Regarding time point: newly diagnosed GD, antithyroid drugs for less than 3 months. The TCR library used RNA extracted from PBMCs. Peripheral blood, at 8 to 9 milliliters, went into EDTA tubes. Germline V lookup: CDR1 SGHTA, CDR2 FQGTGA. V dropped 2 bases and J dropped 5; count of bases not matched to a gene: 9. This CDR3 region has 16 residues. TCR beta libraries were built with iRepertoire HTBI primers and Arm-PCR of CDR3 regions. TCRdb reprocessed the multiplex PCR reads via MiXCR and lists one record per CDR3 protein. The sample lists roughly 360,000 distinct CDR3 sequences, approximately 10% occurring once. These records were also assigned to another study, of T cells in Graves' hyperthyroidism and ophthalmopathy.

This receptor was obtained from a woman aged 18-29 years with Graves disease. This chain uses TRBV7-3 with TRBJ2-3; 8 bases match TRBD1. The sequences come from peripheral blood mononuclear cells (PBMCs), collected at new diagnosis, from a patient treated with antithyroid drugs. The chain's CDR3 is CASSLAQGVSGDTQYF. The CDR3 coding sequence is TGTGCCAGCAGCTTAGCACAGGGGGTCTCTGGAGATACGCAGTATTTT.